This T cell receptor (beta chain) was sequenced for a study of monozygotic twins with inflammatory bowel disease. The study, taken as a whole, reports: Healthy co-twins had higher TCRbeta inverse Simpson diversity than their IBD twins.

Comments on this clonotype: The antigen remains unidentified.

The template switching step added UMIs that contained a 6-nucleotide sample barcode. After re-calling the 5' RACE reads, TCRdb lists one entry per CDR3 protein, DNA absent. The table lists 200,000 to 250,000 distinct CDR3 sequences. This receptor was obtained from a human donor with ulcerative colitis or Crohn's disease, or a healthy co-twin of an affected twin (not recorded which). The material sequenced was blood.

CDR3 protein: CASTRVNTEAFF. The chain has TRBV6-6 and TRBJ1-1. The CDR3 extends over 12 amino acids. Per the germline V gene, CDR1 is MNHNY and CDR2 is SVGAGI (reference sequence).